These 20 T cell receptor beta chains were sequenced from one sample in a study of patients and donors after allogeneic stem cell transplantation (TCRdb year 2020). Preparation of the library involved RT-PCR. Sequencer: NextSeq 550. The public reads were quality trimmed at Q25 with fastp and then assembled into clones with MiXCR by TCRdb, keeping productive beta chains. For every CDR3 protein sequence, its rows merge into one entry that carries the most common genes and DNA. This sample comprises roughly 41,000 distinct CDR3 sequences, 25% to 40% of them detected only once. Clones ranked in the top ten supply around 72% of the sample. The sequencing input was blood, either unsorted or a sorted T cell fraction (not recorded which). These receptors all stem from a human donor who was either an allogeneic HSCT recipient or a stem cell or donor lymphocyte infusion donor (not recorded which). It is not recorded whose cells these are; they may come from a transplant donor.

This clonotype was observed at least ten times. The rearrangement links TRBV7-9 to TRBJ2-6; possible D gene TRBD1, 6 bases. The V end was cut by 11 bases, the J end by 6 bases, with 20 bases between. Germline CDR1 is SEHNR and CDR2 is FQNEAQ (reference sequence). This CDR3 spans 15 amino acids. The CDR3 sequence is CACGQPASTANVLTF. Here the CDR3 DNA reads TGTGCCTGCGGACAGCCTGCTAGTACGGCCAACGTCCTGACTTTC.

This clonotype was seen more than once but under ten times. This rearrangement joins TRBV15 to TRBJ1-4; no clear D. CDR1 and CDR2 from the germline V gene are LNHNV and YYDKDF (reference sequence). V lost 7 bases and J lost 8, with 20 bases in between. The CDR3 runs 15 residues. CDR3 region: CATMYRIGVKEKLFF. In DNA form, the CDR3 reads TGTGCCACCATGTACCGGATCGGCGTTAAGGAAAAACTGTTTTTT.

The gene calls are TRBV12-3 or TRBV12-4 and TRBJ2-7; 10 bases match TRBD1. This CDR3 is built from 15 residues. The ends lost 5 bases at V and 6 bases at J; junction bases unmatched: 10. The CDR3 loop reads CASSPQTGGFFEQYF. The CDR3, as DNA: TGTGCCAGCAGTCCTCAGACAGGGGGCTTTTTCGAGCAGTACTTC.

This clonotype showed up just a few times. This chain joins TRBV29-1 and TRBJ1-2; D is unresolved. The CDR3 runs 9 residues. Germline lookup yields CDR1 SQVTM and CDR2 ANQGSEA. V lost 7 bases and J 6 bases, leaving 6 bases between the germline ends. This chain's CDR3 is CSASNGYTF. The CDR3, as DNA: TGCAGCGCGTCCAATGGCTACACCTTC.

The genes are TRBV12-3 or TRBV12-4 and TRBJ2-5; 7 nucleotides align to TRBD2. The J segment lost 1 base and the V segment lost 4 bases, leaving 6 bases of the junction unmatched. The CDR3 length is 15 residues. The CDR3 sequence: CASSSPPSGQETQYF. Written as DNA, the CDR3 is TGTGCCAGCAGTTCCCCCCCTAGCGGCCAAGAGACCCAGTACTTC.

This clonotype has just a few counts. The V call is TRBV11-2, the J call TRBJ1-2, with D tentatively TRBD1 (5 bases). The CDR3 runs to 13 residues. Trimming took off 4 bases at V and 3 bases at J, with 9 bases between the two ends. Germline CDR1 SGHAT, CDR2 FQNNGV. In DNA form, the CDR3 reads TGTGCCAGCAGCTCCCGCAGGGACTATGGCTACACCTTC. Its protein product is CASSSRRDYGYTF.

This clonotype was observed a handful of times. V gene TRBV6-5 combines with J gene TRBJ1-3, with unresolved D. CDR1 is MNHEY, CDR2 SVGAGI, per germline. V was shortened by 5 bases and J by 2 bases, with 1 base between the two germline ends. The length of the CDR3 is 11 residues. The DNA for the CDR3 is TGTGCCAGCAGTGCTGGAAACACCATATATTTT. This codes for CASSAGNTIYF.

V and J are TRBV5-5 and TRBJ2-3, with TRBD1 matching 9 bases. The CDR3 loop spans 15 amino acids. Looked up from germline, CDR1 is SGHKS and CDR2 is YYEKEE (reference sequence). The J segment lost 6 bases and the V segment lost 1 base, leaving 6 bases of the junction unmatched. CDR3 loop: CASSLYGQGLDTQYF. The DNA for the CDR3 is TGTGCCAGCAGCTTGTACGGACAGGGGTTGGATACGCAGTATTTT.

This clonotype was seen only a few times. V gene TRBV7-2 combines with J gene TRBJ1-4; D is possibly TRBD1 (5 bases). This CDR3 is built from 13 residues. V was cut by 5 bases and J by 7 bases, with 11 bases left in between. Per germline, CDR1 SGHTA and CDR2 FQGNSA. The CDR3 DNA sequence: TGTGCCAGCAGCATCAGCGGGGCTGAAAAACTGTTTTTT. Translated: CASSISGAEKLFF.

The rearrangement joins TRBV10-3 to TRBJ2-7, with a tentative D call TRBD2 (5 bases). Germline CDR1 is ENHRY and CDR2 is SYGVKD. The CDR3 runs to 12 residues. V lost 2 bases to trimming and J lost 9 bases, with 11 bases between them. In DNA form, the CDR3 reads TGTGCCATCAGTGAGGAGGGAGTAGGGCAGTACTTC. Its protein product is CAISEEGVGQYF.

CDR3 sequence reads: CASSGTGGPLLAKNIQYF. The CDR3 nucleotides read TGTGCCAGCAGTGGGACAGGGGGCCCACTTCTAGCCAAAAACATTCAGTACTTC. J is TRBJ2-4 and V is TRBV6-2 or TRBV6-3, with 12 bases fitting TRBD1. J was trimmed by 0 bases and V by 5 bases; bases with no gene match: 8. This CDR3 spans 18 amino acids. Germline V lookup: CDR1 MNHEY, CDR2 SVGEGT.

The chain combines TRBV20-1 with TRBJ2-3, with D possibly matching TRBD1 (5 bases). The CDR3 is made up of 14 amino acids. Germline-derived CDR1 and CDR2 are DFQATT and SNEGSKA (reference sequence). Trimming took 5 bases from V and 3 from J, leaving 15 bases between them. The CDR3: CSAYRSYRTDTQYF. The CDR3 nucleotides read TGCAGTGCTTACAGGTCCTACAGGACAGATACGCAGTATTTT.

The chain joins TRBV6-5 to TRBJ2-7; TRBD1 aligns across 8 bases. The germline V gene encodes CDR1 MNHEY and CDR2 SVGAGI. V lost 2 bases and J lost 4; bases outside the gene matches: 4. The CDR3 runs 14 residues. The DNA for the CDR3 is TGTGCCAGCAGTTACGAGGACAGGGATTACGAGCAGTACTTC. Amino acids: CASSYEDRDYEQYF.

The CDR3 spells CASTPGTSYEQYF. Here the CDR3 DNA reads TGTGCCAGCACCCCAGGCACTTCCTACGAGCAGTACTTC. The chain recombines TRBV6-2 or TRBV6-3 with TRBJ2-7; D not resolved. Germline V gene sequence: CDR1 MNHEY, CDR2 SVGEGT. Trimming removed 7 bases from V and 1 base from J, with 11 bases in between. The CDR3 runs 13 residues.

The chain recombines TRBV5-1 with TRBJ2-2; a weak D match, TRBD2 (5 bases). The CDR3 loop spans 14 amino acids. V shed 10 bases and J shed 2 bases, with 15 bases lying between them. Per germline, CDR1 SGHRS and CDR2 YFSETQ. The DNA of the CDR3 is TGCGCCTGTTCTGAGGGTCCCAACACCGGGGAGCTGTTTTTT. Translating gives CACSEGPNTGELFF.

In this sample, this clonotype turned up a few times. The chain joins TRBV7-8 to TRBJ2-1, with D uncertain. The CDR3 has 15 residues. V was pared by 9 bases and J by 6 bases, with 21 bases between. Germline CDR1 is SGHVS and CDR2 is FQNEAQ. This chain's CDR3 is CASSTSPVRGNEQFF. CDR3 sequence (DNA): TGTGCCAGTTCTACTTCCCCAGTCAGAGGCAATGAGCAGTTCTTC.

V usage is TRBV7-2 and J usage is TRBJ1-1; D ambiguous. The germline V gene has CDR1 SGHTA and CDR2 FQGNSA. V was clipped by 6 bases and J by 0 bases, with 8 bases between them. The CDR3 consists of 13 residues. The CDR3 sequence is CASSPGLNTEAFF. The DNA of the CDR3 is TGTGCCAGCAGTCCCGGTCTGAACACTGAAGCTTTCTTT.

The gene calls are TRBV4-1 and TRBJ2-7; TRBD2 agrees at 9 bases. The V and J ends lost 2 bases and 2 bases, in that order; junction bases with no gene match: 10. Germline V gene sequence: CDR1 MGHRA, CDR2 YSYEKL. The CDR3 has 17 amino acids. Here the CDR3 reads CASSQWWSSGITYEQYF. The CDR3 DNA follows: TGCGCCAGCAGCCAATGGTGGTCTAGCGGGATTACCTACGAGCAGTACTTC.

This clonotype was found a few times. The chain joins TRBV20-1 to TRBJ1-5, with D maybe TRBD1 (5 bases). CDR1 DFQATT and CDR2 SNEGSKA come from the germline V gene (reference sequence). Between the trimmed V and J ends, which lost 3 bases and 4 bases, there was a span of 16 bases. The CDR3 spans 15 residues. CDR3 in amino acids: CSARAGTAPNQPQHF. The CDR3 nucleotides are TGCAGTGCTAGGGCCGGGACCGCTCCGAATCAGCCCCAGCATTTT.

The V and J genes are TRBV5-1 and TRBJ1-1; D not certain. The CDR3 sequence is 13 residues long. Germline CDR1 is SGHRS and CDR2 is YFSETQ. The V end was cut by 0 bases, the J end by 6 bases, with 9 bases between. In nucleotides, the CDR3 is TGCGCCAGCAGCTTGGCCGCAATCGCTGAAGCTTTCTTT. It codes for CASSLAAIAEAFF.